Each of the 8 T cell receptor beta chains below was sequenced from the same sample in a study of shared clonotypes between healthy human individuals. Assay: immunoSEQ multiplex PCR; the TCRdb copy retains only in-frame clones and omits some. There are over a million clones in the sample; 75% to 80% occur only once, and 0.52% lies in the top ten. The sequenced sample was memory CD4+ T cells from PBMCs. Subset indicated: CD45RA-negative fraction. All receptors come from a man aged 18 to 29 in good health. Some clones in this sample may be carry-over from other donors' samples.

This clone has at least ten counts. This chain joins TRBV28 and TRBJ1-1; no definite D call. The CDR3 is 17 residues long. Trimming removed 3 bases from V and 2 bases from J, with 19 bases in between. The V gene's germline CDR1 is MDHEN and CDR2 SYDVKM. The CDR3 sequence is CASSFSHITNFNTEAFF. The DNA for the CDR3 is TGTGCCAGCAGTTTCTCACACATAACCAACTTCAACACTGAAGCTTTCTTT.

Comments on this clone: Other DNA sequences from this sample encode an identical CDR3 as well. The V and J genes are TRBV27 and TRBJ2-5; TRBD1 or TRBD2 may be the D gene (5 bases each). This CDR3 is 14 amino acids long. Germline CDR1 MNHEY, CDR2 SMNVEV (reference sequence). V lost 5 bases, J lost 1 base, and 11 bases lay in between. In DNA, the CDR3 is TGTGCCAGCAGTCTGCAGGGAGTCCAAGAGACCCAGTACTTC. This codes for CASSLQGVQETQYF.

This chain links TRBV7-2 with TRBJ1-2; D is uncertain. This CDR3 spans 14 amino acids. Germline CDR1 and CDR2: SGHTA and FQGNSA. The V and J ends lost 5 bases and 4 bases respectively, with 14 bases between them. In nucleotides, the CDR3 is TGTGCCAGCAGCCGGTCGGGCAACACCTATGGCTACACCTTC. Translation gives CASSRSGNTYGYTF.

The table lists this clone with a few counts. The chain uses TRBV12-5 and TRBJ1-1; D is possibly TRBD1 (5 bases). Trimming cost V 1 base and J 4 bases, with 13 bases left between them. The CDR3 sequence is 15 residues long. Germline V CDR1 and CDR2: LGHNT, FRNRAP. CDR3 sequence (DNA): TGTGCTAGTGGTTTGGGAGTCGGGGCGGCCACTGAAGCTTTCTTT. Protein: CASGLGVGAATEAFF.

V gene TRBV19 combines with J gene TRBJ2-2, with TRBD1 matching 8 bases. The germline V gene encodes CDR1 LNHDA and CDR2 SQIVND (reference sequence). The CDR3 totals 17 residues. Trimming took 4 bases from V and 4 from J; bases not matched to a gene: 11. The CDR3 reads CASSTNNDRGSTGELFF. CDR3 DNA: TGTGCCAGTAGTACGAATAACGACAGGGGAAGCACCGGGGAGCTGTTTTTT.

The chain employs TRBV6-6 and TRBJ2-2; D may be TRBD1 or TRBD2 (8 bases each). V lost 6 bases, J lost 4 bases, and 18 bases lay in between. The CDR3 is 16 residues long. Germline V CDR1 and CDR2: MNHNY, SVGAGI (reference sequence). This CDR3 reads CASRPGGAGGTGELFF. As DNA, the CDR3 is TGTGCCAGCAGACCAGGGGGCGCGGGGGGCACCGGGGAGCTGTTTTTT.

The chain employs TRBV5-1 and TRBJ1-1; perhaps TRBD1 as D (5 bases). The CDR3 runs 13 residues. V dropped 4 bases and J dropped 2 bases, with 9 bases sitting between them. CDR1 and CDR2 from the germline V gene are SGHRS and YFSETQ. The DNA of the CDR3 is TGCGCCAGCAGCGAACAGGTTAACACTGAAGCTTTCTTT. Amino acids: CASSEQVNTEAFF.

The V and J genes are TRBV10-3 and TRBJ2-5, with 7 bases that match TRBD1. The V gene end was trimmed by 10 bases and the J gene end by 11 bases; junction bases not matched to a gene: 22. Germline assignment: CDR1 ENHRY and CDR2 SYGVKD. The CDR3 runs to 15 residues. CDR3 residues: CATVGYRDSPGGQYF. CDR3 bases: TGTGCCACCGTCGGCTACCGGGACAGTCCGGGCGGGCAGTACTTC.